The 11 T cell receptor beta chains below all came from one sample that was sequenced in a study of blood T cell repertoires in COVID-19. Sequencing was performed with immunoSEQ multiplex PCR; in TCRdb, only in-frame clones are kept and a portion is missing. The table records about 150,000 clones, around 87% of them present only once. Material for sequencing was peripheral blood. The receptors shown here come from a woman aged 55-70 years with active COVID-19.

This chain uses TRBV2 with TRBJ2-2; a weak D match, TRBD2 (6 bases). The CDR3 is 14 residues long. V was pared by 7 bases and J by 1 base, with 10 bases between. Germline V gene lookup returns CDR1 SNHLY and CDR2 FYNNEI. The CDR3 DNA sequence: TGTGCCAGCACGGGACTGCTGAACACCGGGGAGCTGTTTTTT. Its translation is CASTGLLNTGELFF. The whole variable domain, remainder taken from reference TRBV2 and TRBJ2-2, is EPEVTQTPSHQVTQMGQEVILRCVPISNHLYFYWYRQILGQKVEFLVSFYNNEISEKSEIFDDQFSVERPDGSNFTLKIRSTKLEDSAMYFCASTGLLNTGELFFGEGSRLTVL.

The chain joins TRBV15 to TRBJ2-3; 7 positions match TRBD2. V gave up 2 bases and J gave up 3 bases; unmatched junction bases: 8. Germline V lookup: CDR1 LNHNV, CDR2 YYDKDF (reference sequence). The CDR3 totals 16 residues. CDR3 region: CATSRLIGGLTDTQYF. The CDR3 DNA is TGTGCCACCAGCAGACTTATCGGGGGGTTGACAGATACGCAGTATTTT.

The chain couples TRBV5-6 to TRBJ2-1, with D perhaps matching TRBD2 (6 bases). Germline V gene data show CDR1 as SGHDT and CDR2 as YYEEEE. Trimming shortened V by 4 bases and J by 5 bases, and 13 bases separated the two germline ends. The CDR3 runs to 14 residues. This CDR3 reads CASSPKWEDNEQFF. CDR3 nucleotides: TGTGCCAGCAGCCCCAAATGGGAGGACAATGAGCAGTTCTTC.

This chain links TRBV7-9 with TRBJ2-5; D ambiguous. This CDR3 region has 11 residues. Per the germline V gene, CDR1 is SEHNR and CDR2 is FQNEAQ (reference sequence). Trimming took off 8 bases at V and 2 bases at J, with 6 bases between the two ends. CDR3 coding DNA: TGTGCCAGCGCTAATCAAGAGACCCAGTACTTC. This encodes CASANQETQYF. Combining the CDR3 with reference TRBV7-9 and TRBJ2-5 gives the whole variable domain DTGVSQNPRHKITKRGQNVTFRCDPISEHNRLYWYRQTLGQGPEFLTYFQNEAQLEKSRLLSDRFSAERPKGSFSTLEIQRTEQGDSAMYLCASANQETQYFGPGTRLLVL.

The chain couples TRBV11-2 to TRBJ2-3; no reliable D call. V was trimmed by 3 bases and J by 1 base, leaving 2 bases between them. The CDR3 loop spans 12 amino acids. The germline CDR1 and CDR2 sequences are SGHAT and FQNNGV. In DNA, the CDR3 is TGTGCCAGCAGCTTCGGCACAGATACGCAGTATTTT. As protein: CASSFGTDTQYF.

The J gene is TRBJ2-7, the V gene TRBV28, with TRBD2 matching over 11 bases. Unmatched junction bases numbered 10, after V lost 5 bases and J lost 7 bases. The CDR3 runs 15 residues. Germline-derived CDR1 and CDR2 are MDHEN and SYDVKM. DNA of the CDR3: TGTGCCAGCAGTATCTTAGCGGGAGGGCCTAAGGAGCAGTACTTC. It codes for CASSILAGGPKEQYF.

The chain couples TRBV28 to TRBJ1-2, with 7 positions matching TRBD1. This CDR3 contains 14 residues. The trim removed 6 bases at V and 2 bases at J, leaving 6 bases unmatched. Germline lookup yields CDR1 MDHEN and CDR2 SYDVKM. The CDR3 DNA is TGTGCCAGCAGGTTCGACAGGGTCAACTATGGCTACACCTTC. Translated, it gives CASRFDRVNYGYTF.

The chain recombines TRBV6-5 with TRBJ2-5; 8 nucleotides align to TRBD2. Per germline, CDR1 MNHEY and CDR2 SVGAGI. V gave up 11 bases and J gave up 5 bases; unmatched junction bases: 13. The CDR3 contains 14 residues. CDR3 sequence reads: CASRSGSSGETQYF. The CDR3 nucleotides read TGTGCCTCCAGAAGCGGGAGCTCTGGTGAGACCCAGTACTTC.

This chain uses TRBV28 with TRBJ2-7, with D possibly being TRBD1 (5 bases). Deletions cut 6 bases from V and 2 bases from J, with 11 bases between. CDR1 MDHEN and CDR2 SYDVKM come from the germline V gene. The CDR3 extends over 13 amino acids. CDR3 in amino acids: CASSLTAPYEQYF. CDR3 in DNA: TGTGCCAGCAGCCTGACAGCCCCCTACGAGCAGTACTTC.

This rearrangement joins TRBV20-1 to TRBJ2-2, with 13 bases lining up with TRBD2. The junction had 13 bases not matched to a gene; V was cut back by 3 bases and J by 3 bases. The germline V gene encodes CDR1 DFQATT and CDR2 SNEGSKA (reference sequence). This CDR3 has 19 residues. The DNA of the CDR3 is TGCAGTGCTAGTAGAAGACTAGCGGGAGGACTTACTTACACCGGGGAGCTGTTTTTT. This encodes CSASRRLAGGLTYTGELFF.

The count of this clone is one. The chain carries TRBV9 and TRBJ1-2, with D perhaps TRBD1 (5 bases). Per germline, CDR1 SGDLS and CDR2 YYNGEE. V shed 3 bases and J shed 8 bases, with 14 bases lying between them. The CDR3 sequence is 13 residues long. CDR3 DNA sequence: TGTGCCAGCAGCGCAGGCGGGGGTGCGGGCTACACCTTC. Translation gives CASSAGGGAGYTF.